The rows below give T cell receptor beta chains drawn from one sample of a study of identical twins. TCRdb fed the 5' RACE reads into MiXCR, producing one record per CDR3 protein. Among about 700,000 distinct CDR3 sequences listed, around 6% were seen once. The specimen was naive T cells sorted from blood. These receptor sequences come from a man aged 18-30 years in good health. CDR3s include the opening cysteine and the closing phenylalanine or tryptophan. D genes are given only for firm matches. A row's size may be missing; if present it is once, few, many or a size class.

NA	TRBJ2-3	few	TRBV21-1	TGTGCCAGCACCCAAATCGGGTTTCAACAGGTTACAAGGGGGACGCAGTATTTT	CASTQIGFQQVTRGTQYF
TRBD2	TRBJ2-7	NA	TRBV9	TGTGCCAGCAGCGTAGGGACTAGCGGAGAATACGAGCAGTACTTC	CASSVGTSGEYEQYF
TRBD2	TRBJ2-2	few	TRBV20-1	TGCAGTGCAAAAGAGGGGAGGGCGAACGGGGAGCTGTTTTTT	CSAKEGRANGELFF
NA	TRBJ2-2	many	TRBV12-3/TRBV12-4	TGTGCCAGCAGTTCGTTGACCACCGGGGAGCTGTTTTTT	CASSSLTTGELFF
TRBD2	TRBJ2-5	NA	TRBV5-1	TGCGCCAGCCGAGGTGGACTAGCGGGAGAGACCCAGTACTTC	CASRGGLAGETQYF
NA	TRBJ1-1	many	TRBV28	TGTGCCAGCAGTTTAACAGGGAACCCTGAAGCTTTCTTT	CASSLTGNPEAFF
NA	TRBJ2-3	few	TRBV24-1	TGTGCCACCGGCTCCCCGGGTACGCAGTATTTT	CATGSPGTQYF
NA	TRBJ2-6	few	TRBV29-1	TGCAGCGTTGTACCGGCTGGGGCCAACGTCCTGACTTTC	CSVVPAGANVLTF
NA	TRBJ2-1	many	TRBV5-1	TGCGCCAGCAGCTTCAACTCTGAGCAGTTCTTC	CASSFNSEQFF
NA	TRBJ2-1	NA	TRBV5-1	TGCGCCAGCAGCTCCGAGGACAGATACAATGAGCAGTTCTTC	CASSSEDRYNEQFF
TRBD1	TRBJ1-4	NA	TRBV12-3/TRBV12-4	TGTGCCAGCAGGGGCGCGGACAGGGGAGGTGAAAAACTGTTTTTT	CASRGADRGGEKLFF
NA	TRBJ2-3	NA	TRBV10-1	TGCACCAGCAGTGAGACCAAACTGAGGGATACGCAGTATTTT	CTSSETKLRDTQYF
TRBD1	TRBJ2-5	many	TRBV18	TGTGCCAGCTCACCAACGGACAGGGGGCTTCAGGAGACCCAGTACTTC	CASSPTDRGLQETQYF
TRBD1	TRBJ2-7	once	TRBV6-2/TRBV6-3	TGTGCCAGCGACTTCACCGGGACAGCCGAGCAGTACTTC	CASDFTGTAEQYF
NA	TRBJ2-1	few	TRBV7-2	TGTGCCAGCAGCAGAGGTGGGGGGCTGGGGGGTGAGCAGTTCTTC	CASSRGGGLGGEQFF
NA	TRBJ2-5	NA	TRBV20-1	TGCAGTGCTAGCCTTACTCCGGGGGAGACCCAGTACTTC	CSASLTPGETQYF
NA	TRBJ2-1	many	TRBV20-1	TGCAGTGCTAGGAGGGGGGGTAGCGGACGTAACAATGAGCAGTTCTTC	CSARRGGSGRNNEQFF
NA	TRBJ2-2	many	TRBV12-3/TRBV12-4	TGTGCCAGCAGCCTGGACAGCTACACCGGGGAGCTGTTTTTT	CASSLDSYTGELFF
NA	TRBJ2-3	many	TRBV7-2	TGTGCCAGCAGCTCAGCCCGGGGCACAGATACGCAGTATTTT	CASSSARGTDTQYF
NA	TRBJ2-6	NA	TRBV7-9	TGTGCCAGCAGCCCTACGGCCAACGTCCTGACTTTC	CASSPTANVLTF
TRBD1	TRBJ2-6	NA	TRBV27	TGTGCCAGCAGCGGGACAGGCCACCCTGGGGCCAACGTCCTGACTTTC	CASSGTGHPGANVLTF
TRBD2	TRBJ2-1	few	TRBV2	TGTGCCAGCAGCGTTACTCTAGCGGGAGGTATCTACAATGAGCAGTTCTTC	CASSVTLAGGIYNEQFF
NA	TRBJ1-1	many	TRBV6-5	TGTGCCAGCAGTTACCTAAATCGGGGGGTTTGGGCTGAAGCTTTCTTT	CASSYLNRGVWAEAFF
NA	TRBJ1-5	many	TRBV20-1	TGCAGTGCTAGATGGGGGATTGGACAGCCCCAGCATTTT	CSARWGIGQPQHF
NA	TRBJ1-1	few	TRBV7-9	TGTGCCAGCAGTCGCCAGGCAGGTAACACTGAAGCTTTCTTT	CASSRQAGNTEAFF
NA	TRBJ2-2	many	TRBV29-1	TGCAGCGTTGAAGCTCCCGGGGAGCTGTTTTTT	CSVEAPGELFF
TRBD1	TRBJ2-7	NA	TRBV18	TGTGCCAGCTCTCCGGGACAGGGGACGAAGGAGCAGTACTTC	CASSPGQGTKEQYF
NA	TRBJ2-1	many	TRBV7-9	TGTGCCAGCAGCGACTGGCGCGGAGGGATTACCTACAATGAGCAGTTCTTC	CASSDWRGGITYNEQFF
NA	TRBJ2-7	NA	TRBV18	TGTGCCAGCTCACCCATAGAGTACGGCGAGCAGTACTTC	CASSPIEYGEQYF
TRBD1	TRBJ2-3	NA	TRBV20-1	TGCAGTGCTAAAACCGGGACAGGGCTAAATACGCAGTATTTT	CSAKTGTGLNTQYF
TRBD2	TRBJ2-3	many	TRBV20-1	TGCAGTGCTAGTACTGAACTAGCGGGCACAGATACGCAGTATTTT	CSASTELAGTDTQYF
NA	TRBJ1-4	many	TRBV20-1	TGCAGTGCTGGCCCCCCCGTTGATAATGAAAAACTGTTTTTT	CSAGPPVDNEKLFF
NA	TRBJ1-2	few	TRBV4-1	TGCGCCAGCAGCCAAGTAATTCGTAATCATGGCTACACCTTC	CASSQVIRNHGYTF
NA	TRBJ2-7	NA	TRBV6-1	TGTGCCAGCATGCGGGGAGAGAGGGGAGTCGAGCAGTACTTC	CASMRGERGVEQYF
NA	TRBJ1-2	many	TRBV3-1	TGTGCCAGCAGCCCCGGAGGGTCGGTCGGCTACACCTTC	CASSPGGSVGYTF
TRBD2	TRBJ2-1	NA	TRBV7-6	TGTGCCAGCAGCTTAGTAACCGGGACTAGGCGTGAGCAGTTCTTC	CASSLVTGTRREQFF
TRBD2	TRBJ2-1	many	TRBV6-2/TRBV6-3	TGTGCCAGCACTAGCGGGGTTTACAATGAGCAGTTCTTC	CASTSGVYNEQFF
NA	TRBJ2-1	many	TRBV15	TGTGCCACCAGCAGAGAGAACAATGAGCAGTTCTTC	CATSRENNEQFF
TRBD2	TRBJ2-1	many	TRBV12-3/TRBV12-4	TGTGCCAGCCACCCGGTAGCGGGAGCCTACAATGAGCAGTTCTTC	CASHPVAGAYNEQFF
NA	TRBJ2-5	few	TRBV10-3	TGTGCCAGCGCAGCGTCAGGGAGTCAAGAGACCCAGTACTTC	CASAASGSQETQYF
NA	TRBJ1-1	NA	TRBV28	TGTGCCAGCGTGGGGGCCATCAACACTGAAGCTTTCTTT	CASVGAINTEAFF
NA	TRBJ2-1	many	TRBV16	TGTGCCAGCAGCCAATGGTGGCAAAGCTCCTACAATGAGCAGTTCTTC	CASSQWWQSSYNEQFF
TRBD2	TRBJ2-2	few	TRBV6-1	TGTGCCAGCAGGGAACTAGCGGGAGCCACCGGGGAGCTGTTTTTT	CASRELAGATGELFF